What follows are 2 T cell receptor beta chains derived from one specimen sequenced in a study of T cell changes during pregnancy in multiple sclerosis. This table comes from immunoSEQ multiplex PCR, and its TCRdb copy is limited to in-frame clones, with some not included. The profile shows about 89,000 clones, roughly 94% of them singletons. This specimen was peripheral blood, taken in the third trimester of pregnancy. The receptors were gathered from a female donor with multiple sclerosis, enrolled in a pregnancy study.

The chain uses TRBV28 and TRBJ2-5; 10 bases fit TRBD2. The V segment lost 5 bases and the J segment 4 bases; nucleotides outside the gene matches: 4. This CDR3 has 14 residues. The germline gives CDR1 MDHEN, CDR2 SYDVKM. The CDR3 DNA reads as TGTGCCAGCAGTCTATTAGCGGGAGGAGAGACCCAGTACTTC. Its translation: CASSLLAGGETQYF.

J is TRBJ1-3 and V is TRBV29-1, with TRBD1 matching 7 bases. With 4 bases clipped from V and 0 bases from J, the junction kept 3 bases outside the gene matches. This CDR3 contains 14 residues. The germline CDR1 and CDR2 sequences are SQVTM and ANQGSEA. The CDR3 nucleotides are TGCAGCGTTGGACAGGGCAGCTCTGGAAACACCATATATTTT. It is translated as CSVGQGSSGNTIYF.